This passage covers 31 T cell receptor beta chains from one sample sequenced in a study of T cells in Graves' hyperthyroidism and ophthalmopathy. The investigators amplified TCR beta CDR3 regions from RNA transcripts. Researchers ran a first-round RT-PCR on the TCR CDR3 using the HTBI primer set. TCRdb redid the calling of the multiplex PCR reads with MiXCR, one entry per CDR3 protein. Among roughly 700,000 distinct CDR3 sequences, about 18% were seen once, and the ten largest hold 15% to 17%. Material: blood. The receptors were sampled from a man between 45 and 60 years old with Graves' hyperthyroidism.

The chain has TRBV7-3 and TRBJ2-5, with D hard to call. V lost 1 base to trimming and J lost 3 bases, with 12 bases between them. The V gene's germline CDR1 is SGHTA and CDR2 FQGTGA. The CDR3 runs to 15 residues. The CDR3 sequence: CASSLIRAREETQYF. The CDR3 DNA reads as TGTGCCAGCAGCTTAATCCGGGCAAGGGAAGAGACCCAGTACTTC.

This clonotype has ten or more counts. The rearrangement joins TRBV3-1 to TRBJ1-4; D unclear. V was cut by 3 bases and J by 6 bases, with 14 bases left in between. The length of the CDR3 is 15 residues. Germline V gene lookup returns CDR1 LGHDT and CDR2 YNNKEL (reference sequence). The chain's CDR3 is CASSHRVGPDEKLFF. In nucleotides, the CDR3 is TGTGCCAGCAGCCATCGGGTAGGGCCGGATGAAAAACTGTTTTTT.

The chain carries TRBV6-1 and TRBJ2-1; possibly TRBD1 for D (6 bases). Deletions cut 6 bases from V and 9 bases from J, with 21 bases between. CDR3 length: 15 amino acids. CDR1 and CDR2 from the germline V gene are MNHNS and SASEGT. CDR3 coding DNA: TGTGCCAGCAGGAACTTGGACAGTTGGGGGTTTGAGCAGTTCTTC. This encodes CASRNLDSWGFEQFF.

The chain has TRBV20-1 and TRBJ1-5; 8 nucleotides match TRBD1. CDR1 is DFQATT and CDR2 is SNEGSKA in the germline V gene (reference sequence). V was clipped by 5 bases and J by 4 bases; unmatched bases: 4. The CDR3 loop spans 13 amino acids. CDR3 amino acids: CSAWTGLNQPQHF. CDR3 DNA sequence: TGCAGTGCTTGGACAGGGCTAAATCAGCCCCAGCATTTT.

This clonotype has at least ten counts. This CDR3 is CASSLPGQPNIQYF. DNA of the CDR3: TGTGCCAGCAGTTTACCCGGACAGCCCAACATTCAGTACTTC. The gene calls are TRBV12-3 or TRBV12-4 and TRBJ2-4; maybe TRBD1 (6 bases). The CDR3 has 14 residues. Trimming pared 2 bases from V and 7 bases from J, leaving 12 bases between.

The table lists this clonotype with many counts. V usage is TRBV7-9 and J usage is TRBJ1-1, with TRBD1 matching 7 bases. V lost 5 bases, J lost 0 bases, and 6 bases stayed unmatched. CDR3 length equals 15 residues. Germline V gene sequence: CDR1 SEHNR, CDR2 FQNEAQ (reference sequence). The CDR3 DNA reads TGTGCCAGCAGCATCCTAGACAGGGTGAACACTGAAGCTTTCTTT. It translates to CASSILDRVNTEAFF.

The rearrangement uses TRBV29-1 and TRBJ2-1; 10 bases line up with TRBD2. Germline trimming cut 0 bases from V and 9 bases from J; bases unmatched to any gene: 2. The CDR3 runs 13 residues. CDR1 and CDR2 (germline): SQVTM, ANQGSEA. The CDR3 here is CSVEDKREGEQFF. In DNA form, the CDR3 reads TGCAGCGTTGAAGATAAGCGGGAGGGTGAGCAGTTCTTC.

This clonotype was recorded many times. The rearrangement joins TRBV20-1 to TRBJ1-1; no reliable D call. V was shortened by 2 bases and J by 1 base, with 14 bases between the two germline ends. Germline CDR1 DFQATT, CDR2 SNEGSKA (reference sequence). The CDR3 has 15 amino acids. The CDR3 loop reads CSARTPGAENTEAFF. CDR3 in DNA: TGCAGTGCTAGAACCCCGGGAGCAGAGAACACTGAAGCTTTCTTT.

This clonotype showed up many times. This chain uses TRBV20-1 with TRBJ1-6; maybe TRBD1 (5 bases). The CDR3 runs 16 residues. V dropped 1 base and J dropped 4 bases, with 14 bases sitting between them. CDR1 and CDR2 from the germline V gene are DFQATT and SNEGSKA (reference sequence). CDR3 coding DNA: TGCAGTGCTAGAGCTTCGGGGCAGCGATATAATTCACCCCTCCACTTT. Its translation is CSARASGQRYNSPLHF.

This clonotype showed up many times. J is TRBJ1-6 and V is TRBV28; possibly TRBD1 for D (6 bases). Germline loops: CDR1 MDHEN, CDR2 SYDVKM. The CDR3 totals 14 residues. The V end was cut by 6 bases, the J end by 1 base, with 7 bases between. CDR3 bases: TGTGCCAGCAGGCAGGGGTCCTATAATTCACCCCTCCACTTT. Protein sequence: CASRQGSYNSPLHF.

This clonotype was seen at least ten times. The chain combines TRBV5-1 with TRBJ2-1; D may be TRBD2 (6 bases). The germline CDR1 and CDR2 sequences are SGHRS and YFSETQ. V shed 1 base and J shed 2 bases, with 13 bases lying between them. This CDR3 spans 16 amino acids. CDR3 loop: CASSLLGRSTYNEQFF. CDR3 DNA: TGCGCCAGCAGCTTGTTGGGGAGGTCGACCTACAATGAGCAGTTCTTC.

The V call is TRBV7-3, the J call TRBJ2-1, with TRBD2 identical over 8 bases. Germline V gives CDR1 SGHTA, CDR2 FQGTGA. With 5 bases clipped from V and 7 bases from J, the junction kept 7 bases outside the gene matches. This CDR3 has 14 residues. Here the CDR3 reads CASSPGTRANEQFF. DNA of the CDR3: TGTGCCAGCAGCCCCGGGACTAGGGCAAATGAGCAGTTCTTC.

There are many counts of this clonotype. This chain links TRBV11-2 with TRBJ1-1, with D possibly being TRBD1 (6 bases). CDR1 is SGHAT and CDR2 is FQNNGV in the germline V gene. The CDR3 runs to 15 residues. The V end was cut by 1 base, the J end by 5 bases, with 14 bases between. The CDR3 sequence is CASSLVQYRETEAFF. The CDR3, as DNA: TGTGCCAGCAGCTTAGTTCAGTACAGGGAGACTGAAGCTTTCTTT.

The chain uses TRBV29-1 and TRBJ2-7; a possible D gene is TRBD2 (5 bases). Trimming pared 4 bases from V and 2 bases from J, leaving 12 bases between. The germline gives CDR1 SQVTM, CDR2 ANQGSEA. The CDR3 sequence is 13 residues long. The CDR3, as DNA: TGCAGCGTTGTGGAGGACGGCCCCTACGAGCAGTACTTC. Translated, it gives CSVVEDGPYEQYF.

This clonotype has only a few counts. The genes are TRBV19 and TRBJ2-1; a weak D match, TRBD1 (6 bases). Deletions cut 6 bases from V and 7 bases from J, with 16 bases between. The CDR3 is 14 residues long. Germline V CDR1 and CDR2: LNHDA, SQIVND (reference sequence). CDR3 coding DNA: TGTGCCAGTAGCAGGACAGTCTGGGGAAATGAGCAGTTCTTC. It translates to CASSRTVWGNEQFF.

The chain combines TRBV6-1 with TRBJ2-5, with 8 bases that match TRBD2. The CDR3 loop spans 15 amino acids. Germline-derived CDR1 and CDR2 are MNHNS and SASEGT. The V segment lost 6 bases and the J segment 5 bases; nucleotides outside the gene matches: 11. The CDR3 sequence is CASRKGTSSYETQYF. For the CDR3, the DNA is TGTGCCAGCAGAAAGGGGACTAGTTCGTACGAGACCCAGTACTTC.

Many counts were recorded for this clonotype. The chain combines TRBV6-1 with TRBJ1-5, with D tentatively TRBD1 (6 bases). The CDR3 length is 15 residues. The germline V and J ends were trimmed by 4 bases and 4 bases, with 14 bases remaining between them. CDR1 is MNHNS, CDR2 SASEGT, per germline. CDR3 protein: CASSGSGTRNQPQHF. The CDR3 DNA sequence: TGTGCCAGCAGTGGGTCCGGGACACGGAATCAGCCCCAGCATTTT.

The V gene is TRBV19, the J gene TRBJ1-2; no reliable D call. V gave up 7 bases and J gave up 3 bases, with 15 bases separating them. Germline CDR1 LNHDA, CDR2 SQIVND (reference sequence). The CDR3 sequence is 14 residues long. The CDR3 nucleotides read TGTGCCAGTACCCAAAGGTCGACCGACTATGGCTACACCTTC. It encodes CASTQRSTDYGYTF.

This clonotype was counted at least ten times. The chain recombines TRBV28 with TRBJ1-2; D is uncertain. CDR1 MDHEN and CDR2 SYDVKM come from the germline V gene. The CDR3 has 15 amino acids. V dropped 1 base and J dropped 0 bases, with 9 bases sitting between them. In DNA form, the CDR3 reads TGTGCCAGCAGTTTATCACAGACTACTAACTATGGCTACACCTTC. Amino acids: CASSLSQTTNYGYTF.

The chain couples TRBV29-1 to TRBJ1-2; no clear D gene. The V gene lost 0 bases and the J gene lost 8 bases, with 13 bases spanning the gap. Germline V gene data show CDR1 as SQVTM and CDR2 as ANQGSEA. CDR3 length: 13 amino acids. The CDR3, as DNA: TGCAGCGTTGAAGATGTTGTGGCCGACGGCTACACCTTC. Amino acids: CSVEDVVADGYTF.

This clonotype turned up a few times. The chain carries TRBV20-1 and TRBJ2-1, with 10 bases that match TRBD2. The CDR3 loop spans 14 amino acids. V lost 6 bases and J lost 6; bases outside the gene matches: 8. Germline V gene lookup returns CDR1 DFQATT and CDR2 SNEGSKA (reference sequence). The CDR3 DNA reads as TGCAGTGCAAGACTAGCGGGCGGGTTCAATGAGCAGTTCTTC. Its protein is CSARLAGGFNEQFF.

The genes are TRBV20-1 and TRBJ1-2; the D gene is possibly TRBD1 (6 bases). The germline gives CDR1 DFQATT, CDR2 SNEGSKA (reference sequence). The CDR3 has 14 amino acids. Trimming took 5 bases from V and 1 from J, leaving 14 bases between them. The CDR3 loop reads CSAWAGVLNYGYTF. For the CDR3, the DNA is TGCAGTGCTTGGGCAGGGGTGCTTAACTATGGCTACACCTTC.

The chain carries TRBV20-1 and TRBJ2-1; D may correspond to TRBD1 or TRBD2 (5 bases each). The CDR3 runs 18 residues. CDR1 is DFQATT and CDR2 is SNEGSKA in the germline V gene (reference sequence). Trimming stripped 2 bases from V and 8 bases from J, with 28 bases between. CDR3 bases: TGCAGTGCTAGATGGGTAAAGAACGGACATGAGTGGGGAGATGAGCAGTTCTTC. Residues: CSARWVKNGHEWGDEQFF.

This clonotype was observed at least ten times. The genes are TRBV12-3 or TRBV12-4 and TRBJ2-1; TRBD1 aligns across 8 bases. The CDR3 is made up of 14 amino acids. With V trimmed by 3 bases and J by 7 bases, 5 bases remained unmatched. CDR3 in amino acids: CASSFGQGGNEQFF. CDR3 sequence (DNA): TGTGCCAGCAGTTTTGGACAGGGCGGTAATGAGCAGTTCTTC.

In its sample, this clonotype was seen many times. The chain links TRBV20-1 to TRBJ1-1; D is unclear. Germline V gene lookup returns CDR1 DFQATT and CDR2 SNEGSKA (reference sequence). Trimming pared 6 bases from V and 1 base from J, leaving 15 bases between. The length of the CDR3 is 14 residues. Written as DNA, the CDR3 is TGCAGTGCCGCGCGTGGGGAGTCGAACACTGAAGCTTTCTTT. Residues: CSAARGESNTEAFF.

This clonotype was counted many times. This sequence joins TRBV6-2 or TRBV6-3 and TRBJ2-1; TRBD2 aligns across 14 bases. Germline loops: CDR1 MNHEY, CDR2 SVGEGT. V dropped 2 bases and J dropped 8; count of bases not matched to a gene: 11. The CDR3 totals 18 residues. The CDR3 protein is CASSYANRGLAGEDEQFF. Here the CDR3 DNA reads TGTGCCAGCAGTTACGCGAATAGGGGACTAGCGGGAGAGGATGAGCAGTTCTTC.

This clonotype was counted only a few times. The V and J genes are TRBV9 and TRBJ1-1; D call uncertain. Trimming shortened V by 4 bases and J by 3 bases, and 7 bases separated the two germline ends. The CDR3 runs 12 residues. Germline V gives CDR1 SGDLS, CDR2 YYNGEE. The CDR3 reads CASSSKDTEAFF. The CDR3 DNA is TGTGCCAGCAGCTCGAAAGACACTGAAGCTTTCTTT.

The V gene is TRBV11-2, the J gene TRBJ2-5; 14 bases line up with TRBD2. Per the germline V gene, CDR1 is SGHAT and CDR2 is FQNNGV. Trimming took 6 bases from V and 3 from J; bases not matched to a gene: 18. This CDR3 is 20 amino acids long. As DNA, the CDR3 is TGTGCCAGCAGTGCGCGACTAGCGGGAGGGCCGGGTTATGCAAAAGAGACCCAGTACTTC. Translated, it gives CASSARLAGGPGYAKETQYF.

This clonotype has at least ten counts. This chain joins TRBV6-1 and TRBJ2-2, with D perhaps matching TRBD2 (6 bases). V lost 5 bases and J lost 3, with 16 bases in between. CDR1 MNHNS and CDR2 SASEGT come from the germline V gene. The CDR3 runs to 16 residues. Here the CDR3 DNA reads TGTGCCAGCAGTCGCTCTAGCGCAATATACACCGGGGAGCTGTTTTTT. It is translated as CASSRSSAIYTGELFF.

This chain connects TRBV19 to TRBJ2-7; 7 positions match TRBD2. Germline lookup yields CDR1 LNHDA and CDR2 SQIVND (reference sequence). With 4 bases clipped from V and 7 bases from J, the junction kept 7 bases outside the gene matches. The CDR3 length is 13 residues. The CDR3 coding sequence is TGTGCCAGTAGTACAGGACAAGCGGGGGAGCAGTACTTC. Its translation: CASSTGQAGEQYF.

This clonotype was seen repeatedly, ten times or more. CDR3 sequence: CASYRLGAEQFF. In DNA form, the CDR3 reads TGTGCCAGCTACCGCCTCGGGGCTGAGCAGTTCTTC. The chain combines TRBV2 with TRBJ2-1; D could derive from TRBD1 or TRBD2 (5 bases each). Germline values: CDR1 SNHLY, CDR2 FYNNEI. The CDR3 runs 12 residues. Trimming stripped 8 bases from V and 9 bases from J, with 14 bases between.